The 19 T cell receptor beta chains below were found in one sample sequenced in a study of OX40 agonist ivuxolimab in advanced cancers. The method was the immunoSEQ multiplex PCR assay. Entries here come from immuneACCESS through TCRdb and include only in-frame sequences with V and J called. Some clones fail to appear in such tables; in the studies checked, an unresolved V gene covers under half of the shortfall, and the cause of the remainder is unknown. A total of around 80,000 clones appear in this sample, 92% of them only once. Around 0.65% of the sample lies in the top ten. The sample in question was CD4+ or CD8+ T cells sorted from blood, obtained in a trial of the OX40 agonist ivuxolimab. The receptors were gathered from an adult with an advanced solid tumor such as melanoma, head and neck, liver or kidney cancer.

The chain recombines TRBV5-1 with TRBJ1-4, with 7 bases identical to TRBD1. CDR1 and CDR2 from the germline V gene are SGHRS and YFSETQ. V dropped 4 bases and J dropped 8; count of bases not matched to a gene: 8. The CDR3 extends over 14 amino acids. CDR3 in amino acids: CASSKDLGGEKLFF. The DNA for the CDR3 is TGCGCCAGCAGCAAGGACTTAGGGGGCGAAAAACTGTTTTTT.

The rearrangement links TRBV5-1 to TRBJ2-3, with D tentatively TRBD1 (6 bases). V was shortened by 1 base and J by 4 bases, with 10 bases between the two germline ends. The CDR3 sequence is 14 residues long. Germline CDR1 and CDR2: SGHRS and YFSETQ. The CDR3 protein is CASSLYRVADTQYF. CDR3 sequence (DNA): TGCGCCAGCAGCTTGTACAGGGTCGCAGATACGCAGTATTTT.

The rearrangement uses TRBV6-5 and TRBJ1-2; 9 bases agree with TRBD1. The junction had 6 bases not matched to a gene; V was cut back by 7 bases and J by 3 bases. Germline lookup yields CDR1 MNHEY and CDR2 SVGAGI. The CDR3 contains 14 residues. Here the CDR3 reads CASTLGQGDYGYTF. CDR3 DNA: TGTGCCAGCACCTTGGGACAGGGCGACTATGGCTACACCTTC.

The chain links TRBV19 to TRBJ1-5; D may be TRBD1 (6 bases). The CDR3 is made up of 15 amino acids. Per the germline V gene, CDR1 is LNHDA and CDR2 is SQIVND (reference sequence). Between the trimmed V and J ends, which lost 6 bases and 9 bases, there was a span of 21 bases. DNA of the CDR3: TGTGCCAGTAGACGAGACGACAGGCGAGCTGGGCCCCAGCATTTT. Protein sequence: CASRRDDRRAGPQHF.

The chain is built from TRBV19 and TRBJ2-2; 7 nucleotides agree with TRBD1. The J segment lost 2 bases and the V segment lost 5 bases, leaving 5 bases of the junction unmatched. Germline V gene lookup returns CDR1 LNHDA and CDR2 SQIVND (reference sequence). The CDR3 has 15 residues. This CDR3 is CASSPRQGNTGELFF. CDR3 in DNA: TGTGCCAGTAGTCCCAGACAGGGTAACACCGGGGAGCTGTTTTTT.

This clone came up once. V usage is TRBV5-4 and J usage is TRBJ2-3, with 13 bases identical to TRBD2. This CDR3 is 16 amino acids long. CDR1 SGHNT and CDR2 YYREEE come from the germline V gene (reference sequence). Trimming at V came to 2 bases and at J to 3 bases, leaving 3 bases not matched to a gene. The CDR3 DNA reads TGTGCCAGCAGCTTCCGACTAGCGGGAGGAACAGATACGCAGTATTTT. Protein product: CASSFRLAGGTDTQYF.

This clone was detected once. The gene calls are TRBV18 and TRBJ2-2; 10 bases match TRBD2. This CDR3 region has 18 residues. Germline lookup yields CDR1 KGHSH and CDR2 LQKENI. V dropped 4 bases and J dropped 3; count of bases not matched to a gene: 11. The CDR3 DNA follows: TGTGCCAGCTCACGACAGCGGGAGGGGCCTACGTACACCGGGGAGCTGTTTTTT. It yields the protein CASSRQREGPTYTGELFF.

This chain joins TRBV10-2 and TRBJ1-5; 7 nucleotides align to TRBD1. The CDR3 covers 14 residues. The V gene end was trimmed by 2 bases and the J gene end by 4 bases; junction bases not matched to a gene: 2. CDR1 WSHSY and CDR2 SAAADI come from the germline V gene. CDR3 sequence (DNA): TGCGCCAGCAGTGAGGGCAGGGGGAATCAGCCCCAGCATTTT. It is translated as CASSEGRGNQPQHF.

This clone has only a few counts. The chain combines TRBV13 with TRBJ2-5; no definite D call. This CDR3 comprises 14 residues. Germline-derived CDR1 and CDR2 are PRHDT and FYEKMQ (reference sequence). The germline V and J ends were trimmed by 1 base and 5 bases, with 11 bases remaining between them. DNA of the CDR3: TGTGCCAGCAGCTTAGTGCCTGGGCGGGAGACCCAGTACTTC. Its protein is CASSLVPGRETQYF.

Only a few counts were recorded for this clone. The CDR3 region has the DNA TGTGCCAGCAGCCTCGGGACTAGCGTCTACAATGAGCAGTTCTTC. It translates to CASSLGTSVYNEQFF. This chain links TRBV7-3 with TRBJ2-1; TRBD2 matches at 10 bases. The CDR3 is made up of 15 amino acids. The germline CDR1 and CDR2 sequences are SGHTA and FQGTGA. V lost 5 bases and J lost 3; bases outside the gene matches: 4.

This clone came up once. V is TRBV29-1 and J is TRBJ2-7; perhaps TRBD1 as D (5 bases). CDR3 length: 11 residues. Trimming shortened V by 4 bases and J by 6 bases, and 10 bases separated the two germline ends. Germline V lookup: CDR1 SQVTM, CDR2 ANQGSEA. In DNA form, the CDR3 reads TGCAGCGTTGGTTCAGGGTCCGAGCAGTACTTC. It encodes CSVGSGSEQYF.

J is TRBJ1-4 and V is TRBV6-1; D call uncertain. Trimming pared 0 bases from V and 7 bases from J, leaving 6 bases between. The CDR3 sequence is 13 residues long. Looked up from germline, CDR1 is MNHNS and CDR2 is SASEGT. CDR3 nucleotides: TGTGCCAGCAGTGAAGCCATGGGTGAAAAACTGTTTTTT. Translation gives CASSEAMGEKLFF.

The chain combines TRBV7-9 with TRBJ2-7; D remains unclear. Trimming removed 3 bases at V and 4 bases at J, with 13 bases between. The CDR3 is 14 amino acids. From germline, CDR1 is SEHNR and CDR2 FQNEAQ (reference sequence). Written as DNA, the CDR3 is TGTGCCAGCAGCTTTTCGGAGATGCTTTACGAGCAGTACTTC. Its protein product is CASSFSEMLYEQYF.

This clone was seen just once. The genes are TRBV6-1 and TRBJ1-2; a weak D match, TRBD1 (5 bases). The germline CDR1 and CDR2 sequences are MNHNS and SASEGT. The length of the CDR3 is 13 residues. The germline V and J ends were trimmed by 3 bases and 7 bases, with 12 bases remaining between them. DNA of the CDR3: TGTGCCAGCAGTGATCAAGGGGTGGGTGGCTACACCTTC. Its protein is CASSDQGVGGYTF.

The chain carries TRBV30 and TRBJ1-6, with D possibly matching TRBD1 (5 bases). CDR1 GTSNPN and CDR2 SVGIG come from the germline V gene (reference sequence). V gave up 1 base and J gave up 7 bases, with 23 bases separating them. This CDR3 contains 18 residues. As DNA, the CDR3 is TGTGCCTGGAGTGCCCGAGCCCGGTTGGGGGAGATCAATTCACCCCTCCACTTT. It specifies CAWSARARLGEINSPLHF.

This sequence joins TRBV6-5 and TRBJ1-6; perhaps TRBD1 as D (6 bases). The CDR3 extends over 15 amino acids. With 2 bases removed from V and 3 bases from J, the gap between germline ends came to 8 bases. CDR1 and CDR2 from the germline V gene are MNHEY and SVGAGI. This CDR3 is CASSYTRGYNSPLHF. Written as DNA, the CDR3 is TGTGCCAGCAGTTACACCAGGGGCTATAATTCACCCCTCCACTTT.

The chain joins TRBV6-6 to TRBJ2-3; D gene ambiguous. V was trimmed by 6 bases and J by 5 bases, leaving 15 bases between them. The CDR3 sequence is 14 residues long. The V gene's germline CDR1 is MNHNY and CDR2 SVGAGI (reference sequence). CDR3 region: CASRDLRTVDTQYF. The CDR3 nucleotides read TGTGCCAGCAGGGATCTCCGCACGGTAGATACGCAGTATTTT.

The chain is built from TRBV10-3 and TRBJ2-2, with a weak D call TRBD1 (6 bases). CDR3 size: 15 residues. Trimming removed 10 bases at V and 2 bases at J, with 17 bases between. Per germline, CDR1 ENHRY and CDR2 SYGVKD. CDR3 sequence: CATRAGTLNTGELFF. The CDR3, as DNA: TGTGCCACCCGCGCCGGGACACTTAACACCGGGGAGCTGTTTTTT.

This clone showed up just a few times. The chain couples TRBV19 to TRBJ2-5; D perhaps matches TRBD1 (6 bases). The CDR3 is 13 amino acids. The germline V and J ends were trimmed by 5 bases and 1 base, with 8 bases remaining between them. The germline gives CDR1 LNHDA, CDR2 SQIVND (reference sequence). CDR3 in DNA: TGTGCCAGTAGTGCAGGGGCCCAAGAGACCCAGTACTTC. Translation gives CASSAGAQETQYF.